The clone carrying this TCR beta chain was seen more than once but under ten times. This table comes from immunoSEQ multiplex PCR, and its TCRdb copy is limited to in-frame clones, with some not included. Among 24,000 or so clones, 86% were seen once, and the ten largest hold around 12%. These data belong to a study of blood T cell repertoires in COVID-19. This clonotype originated in a woman aged 80 or older with active or convalescent COVID-19. Sample: peripheral blood.

The DNA of the CDR3 is TGTGCCAGCAGCTTACCAGGGAACAATGAGCAGTTCTTC. Translated, it gives CASSLPGNNEQFF. V is TRBV11-3 and J is TRBJ2-1, with a possible D match to TRBD1 (5 bases). CDR3 length equals 13 residues. Germline values: CDR1 SGHNT, CDR2 YENEEA. V was pared by 2 bases and J by 5 bases, with 7 bases between.